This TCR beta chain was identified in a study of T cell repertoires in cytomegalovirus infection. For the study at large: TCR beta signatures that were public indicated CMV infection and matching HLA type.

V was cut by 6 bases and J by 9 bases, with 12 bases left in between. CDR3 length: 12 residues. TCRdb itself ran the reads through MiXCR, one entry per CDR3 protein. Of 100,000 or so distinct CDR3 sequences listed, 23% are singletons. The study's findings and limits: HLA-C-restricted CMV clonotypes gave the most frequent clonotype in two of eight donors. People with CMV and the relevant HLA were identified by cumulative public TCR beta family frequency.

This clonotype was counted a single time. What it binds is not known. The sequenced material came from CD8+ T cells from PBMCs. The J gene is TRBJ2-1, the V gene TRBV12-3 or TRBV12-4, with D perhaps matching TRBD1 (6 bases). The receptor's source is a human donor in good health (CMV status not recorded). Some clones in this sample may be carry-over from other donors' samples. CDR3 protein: CASRQGWGEQFF. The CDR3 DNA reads TGTGCCAGCAGACAGGGCTGGGGTGAGCAGTTCTTC.